This TCR beta chain was obtained from a study of shared clonotypes between healthy human individuals. The overall study: Three men and a couple of women, aged 18 to 49, were donors.

Study-level findings and limits: It was the few donors that limited the genetic and exposure-history diversity represented.

Only a few counts were recorded for this clone. Its target is unknown. The V gene lost 7 bases and the J gene lost 3 bases, with 6 bases spanning the gap. Germline CDR1 is SNHLY and CDR2 is FYNNEI. The CDR3 has 11 amino acids. Every subset had its genomic DNA shared out evenly among several immunoSEQ plates. Measured with immunoSEQ multiplex PCR; TCRdb has only the in-frame clones, and not every one. Of about 490,000 clones in the sample, about three quarters were seen once. Extraction of genomic DNA in unsorted samples used around 82 million PBMCs. This chain uses TRBV2 with TRBJ2-5, with D unclear. The TCR comes from a woman aged 40-49 years in good health. Some clones in this sample may be carry-over from other donors' samples. Sequencing input: PBMCs. In DNA form, the CDR3 reads TGTGCCAGCAAAGAGGAAGAGACCCAGTACTTC. The encoded protein is CASKEEETQYF.